This TCR beta chain stems from a study of blood T cell repertoires in COVID-19. Study context: The United States, Italy and Spain supplied acute and convalescent COVID-19 samples. PBMCs, B-cell-depleted T cells, or T cells were the source of the cDNA or gDNA that made up the material.

In the original workflow: How many nucleated cells were present was estimated from reference gene primer amplification. TCRdb's copy holds only in-frame clones and misses some; the assay was immunoSEQ multiplex PCR. V and J calls and clone size are given by that table; D and trimming were obtained from the DNA. The table records roughly 100,000 clones, 87% of them present only once. The TCR originated in a man aged 45-65 years in a cohort sampled during active COVID-19. The specimen sequenced was peripheral blood.

CDR3 region: CASSQGPDSGNTIYF. DNA of the CDR3: TGTGCCAGCAGCCAGGGGCCCGACTCTGGAAACACCATATATTTT. This sequence joins TRBV7-8 and TRBJ1-3, with D perhaps TRBD1 (6 bases). V lost 5 bases, J lost 0 bases, and 11 bases lay in between. The CDR3 runs 15 residues. CDR1 is SGHVS, CDR2 FQNEAQ, per germline.